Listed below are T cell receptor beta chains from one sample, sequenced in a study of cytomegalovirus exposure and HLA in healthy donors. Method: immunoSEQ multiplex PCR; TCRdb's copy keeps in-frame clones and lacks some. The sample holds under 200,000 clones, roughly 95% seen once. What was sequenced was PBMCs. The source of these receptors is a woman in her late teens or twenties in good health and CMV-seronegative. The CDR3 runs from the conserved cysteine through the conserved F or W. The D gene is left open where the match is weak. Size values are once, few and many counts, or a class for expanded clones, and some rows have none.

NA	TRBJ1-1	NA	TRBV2	TGTGCCAGCAGTGAAGGGGGCGGGGGTGAAGCTTTCTTT	CASSEGGGGEAFF
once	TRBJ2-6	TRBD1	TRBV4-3	TGCGCCAGCAGCCAAGGGATTCAGGGGGCAGCTGGGGCCAACGTCCTGACTTTC	CASSQGIQGAAGANVLTF
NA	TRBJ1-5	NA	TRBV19	TGTGCCAGTAATATGGGCATCCAGGTTAGCAATCAGCCCCAGCATTTT	CASNMGIQVSNQPQHF
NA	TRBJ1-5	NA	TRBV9	TGTGCCAGCAGCGTAGTTAGGGGATTTTGCAATCAGCCCCAGCATTTT	CASSVVRGFCNQPQHF
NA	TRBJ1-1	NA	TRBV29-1	TGCAGCGTTGAAGACCCTCCAAACTTCATGAACACTGAAGCTTTCTTT	CSVEDPPNFMNTEAFF
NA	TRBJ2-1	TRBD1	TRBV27	TGTGCCAGCAGTTTAATTCAGGGGGCGTATAATGAGCAGTTCTTC	CASSLIQGAYNEQFF
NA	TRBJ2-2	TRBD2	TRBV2	TGTGCCAGCAGTGAAGATCAAGACCGGTGGACTAGTAACACCGGGGAGCTGTTTTTT	CASSEDQDRWTSNTGELFF
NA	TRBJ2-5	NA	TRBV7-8	TGTGCCAGCAGCTTTCAGGGTGTCGGAGAGACCCAGTACTTC	CASSFQGVGETQYF
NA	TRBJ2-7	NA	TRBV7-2	TGTGCCAGCAGCCGCGCCGGCAGGGACAAGCCCTACGAGCAGTACTTC	CASSRAGRDKPYEQYF
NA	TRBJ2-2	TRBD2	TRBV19	TGTGCCAGTAGTCCCCGGGGGGGCTTGACCGGGGAGCTGTTTTTT	CASSPRGGLTGELFF
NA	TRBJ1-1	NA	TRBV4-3	TGCGCCAGCAGCCAACTTGGACACCCGAACACTGAAGCTTTCTTT	CASSQLGHPNTEAFF
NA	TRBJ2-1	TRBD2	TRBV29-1	TGCAGCGTTGAAGGAGGGGCGGGGGGATTCTACAATGAGCAGTTCTTC	CSVEGGAGGFYNEQFF
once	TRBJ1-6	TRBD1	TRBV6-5	TGTGCCAGCAGTTACTCAGGGACAGCAGATTCACCCCTCCACTTT	CASSYSGTADSPLHF
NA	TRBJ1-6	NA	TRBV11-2	TGTGCCAGCAGCACAGGAAAGCATAATTCACCCCTCCACTTT	CASSTGKHNSPLHF
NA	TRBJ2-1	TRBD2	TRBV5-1	TGCGCCAGCAGCTTGGCTGCTAGCGGGGGAAGATCCTACAATGAGCAGTTCTTC	CASSLAASGGRSYNEQFF
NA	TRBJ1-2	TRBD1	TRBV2	TGTGCCAGCATGGGGACAGGGGGCAACTATGGCTACACCTTC	CASMGTGGNYGYTF
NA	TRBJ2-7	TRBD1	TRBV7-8	TGTGCCAGCAGCCCTAGACAGGGCCCCTCCTACGAGCAGTACTTC	CASSPRQGPSYEQYF
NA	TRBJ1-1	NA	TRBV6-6	TGTGCCAGCAGAAAGGGGTACACTGAAGCTTTCTTT	CASRKGYTEAFF
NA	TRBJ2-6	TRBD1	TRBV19	TGTGCCAGTAGCACCCTCACAGGGGGCTCTGGGGCCAACGTCCTGACTTTC	CASSTLTGGSGANVLTF
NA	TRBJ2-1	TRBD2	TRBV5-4	TGTGCCAGCAGCTTGACGGGGGGGAATATGAGGCCCGGTGAGCAGTTCTTC	CASSLTGGNMRPGEQFF
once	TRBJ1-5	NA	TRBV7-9	TGTGCCAGCAGCTCGGGACGGGGAGGGAATCAGCCCCAGCATTTT	CASSSGRGGNQPQHF
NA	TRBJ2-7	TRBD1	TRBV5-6	TGTGCCAGCAGGGGGACAGGGTTACTCTACGAGCAGTACTTC	CASRGTGLLYEQYF
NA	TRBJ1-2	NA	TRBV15	TGTGCCACCAGCAGAGATGGGAAAGGGGTAGATGGCTACACCTTC	CATSRDGKGVDGYTF
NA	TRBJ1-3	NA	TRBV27	TGTGCCAGCAGTTTATCGGGCATCTCTGGAAACACCATATATTTT	CASSLSGISGNTIYF
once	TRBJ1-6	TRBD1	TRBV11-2	TGTGCCAGCAGCTTATACAGGGGTCCGAATTCACCCCTCCACTTT	CASSLYRGPNSPLHF
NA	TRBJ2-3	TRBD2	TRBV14	TGTGCCAGCAGCCAAGAACGCGGGGGGGCCCCAGATACGCAGTATTTT	CASSQERGGAPDTQYF
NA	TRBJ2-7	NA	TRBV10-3	TGTGCCATCAGTGGGATCGGGGAGCAGTACTTC	CAISGIGEQYF
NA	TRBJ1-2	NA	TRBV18	TGTGCCAGCTCACCCGTGAGCCCGAGCGATGGCTACACCTTC	CASSPVSPSDGYTF
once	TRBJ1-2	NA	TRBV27	TGTGCCAGCAGTCCCGACAGGCCCTTGGATGGCTACACCTTC	CASSPDRPLDGYTF
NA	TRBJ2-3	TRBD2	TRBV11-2	TGTGCCAGCAGCTTAGTAGCGGGGGTTGGGTATTTT	CASSLVAGVGYF
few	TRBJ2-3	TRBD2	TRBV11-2	TGTGCCAGCAGCTCCCTTCTAGCGGGGGCGTATGATACGCAGTATTTT	CASSSLLAGAYDTQYF
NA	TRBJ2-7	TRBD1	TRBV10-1	TGCGCCAGCAGTGATAAAGGGGGCCGTTACGAGCAGTACTTC	CASSDKGGRYEQYF
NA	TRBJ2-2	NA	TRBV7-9	TGTGCCAGCGTCGGTCAGAACACCGGGGAGCTGTTTTTT	CASVGQNTGELFF
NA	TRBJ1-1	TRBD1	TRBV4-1	TGCGCCAGCAGCCGGGGACAGGGGGCAATGAACACTGAAGCTTTCTTT	CASSRGQGAMNTEAFF
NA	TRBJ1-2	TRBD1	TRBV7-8	TGTGCCAGCAGCTTAGTTGGGGACAGGGGGGACTATGGCTACACCTTC	CASSLVGDRGDYGYTF
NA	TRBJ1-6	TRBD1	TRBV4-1	TGCGCCAGCAGCCAAGGGACAGGGGCTAGCTCCTATAATTCACCCCTCCACTTT	CASSQGTGASSYNSPLHF
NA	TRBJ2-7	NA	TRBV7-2	TGTGCCAGCAGCCCAATAGCCCCAACCGGGAGAATCTCCTACGAGCAGTACTTC	CASSPIAPTGRISYEQYF
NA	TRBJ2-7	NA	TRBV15	TGTGCCACCAGCCCTCCTCGCGGGGACCACGAGCAGTACTTC	CATSPPRGDHEQYF
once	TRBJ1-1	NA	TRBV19	TGTGCCAGTAGTATAGATCCGGCAGGGATGAACACTGAAGCTTTCTTT	CASSIDPAGMNTEAFF
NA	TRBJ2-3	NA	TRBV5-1	TGCGCCAGCAGCTTGGATAGTCCAGGGGGCACAGATACGCAGTATTTT	CASSLDSPGGTDTQYF
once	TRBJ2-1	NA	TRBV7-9	TGTGCCAGCAGCTTCCTAGCCTCTTATGAGCAGTTCTTC	CASSFLASYEQFF
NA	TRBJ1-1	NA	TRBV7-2	TGTGCCAGCAGCTTGGAGTTAAACACTGAAGCTTTCTTT	CASSLELNTEAFF
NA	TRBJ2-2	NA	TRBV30	TGTGCCTGGAGTGTTGGCGGGACCGGGGAGCTGTTTTTT	CAWSVGGTGELFF
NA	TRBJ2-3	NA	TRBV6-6	TGTGCCAGCAGCCCCGCGGATTTCGGCACAGATACGCAGTATTTT	CASSPADFGTDTQYF
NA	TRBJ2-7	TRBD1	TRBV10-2	TGCGCCAGCAGTGAACCATGGGACAGTGGAACCTACGAGCAGTACTTC	CASSEPWDSGTYEQYF
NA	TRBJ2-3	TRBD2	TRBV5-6	TGTGCCAGCAGCTTCCGGGGACTAGTGGCCTCTGCTACGCAGTATTTT	CASSFRGLVASATQYF
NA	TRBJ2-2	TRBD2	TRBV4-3	TGCGCCAGCAGCAAAGCACTAGCGGGGGAGCTGTTTTTT	CASSKALAGELFF
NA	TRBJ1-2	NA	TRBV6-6	TGTGCCAGCAGTGGTACGGGAGGTGGCTACACCTTC	CASSGTGGGYTF
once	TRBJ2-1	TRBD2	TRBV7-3	TGTGCCAGCAGCTTCGCGGGGGGTCCCCGAGATGAGCAGTTCTTC	CASSFAGGPRDEQFF
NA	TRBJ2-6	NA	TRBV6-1	TGTGCCAGCAGGAAGACAGATTCTGGGGCCAACGTCCTGACTTTC	CASRKTDSGANVLTF
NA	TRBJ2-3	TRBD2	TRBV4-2	TGTGCCAGCAGCCACGCACCCCCAGGACTAGCGGGGGGCACAGATACGCAGTATTTT	CASSHAPPGLAGGTDTQYF
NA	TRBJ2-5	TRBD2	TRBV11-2	TGTGCCAGCAGCTTAGATCCGGGACTAGCGGGAAAGACCCAGTACTTC	CASSLDPGLAGKTQYF
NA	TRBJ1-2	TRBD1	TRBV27	TGTGCCAGCAGTTCTCCGGGACAGGGTAACTATGGCTACACCTTC	CASSSPGQGNYGYTF
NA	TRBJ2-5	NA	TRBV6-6	TGTGCCAGCACCGACGGACAGAGATCACAGACCCAGTACTTC	CASTDGQRSQTQYF
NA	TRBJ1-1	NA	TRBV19	TGTGCCAGTAGTATCCCAGGGGTTGGCACTGAAGCTTTCTTT	CASSIPGVGTEAFF
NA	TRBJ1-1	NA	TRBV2	TGTGCCAGCAGTGAAAGATTGAGGGCCGCGAACACTGAAGCTTTCTTT	CASSERLRAANTEAFF
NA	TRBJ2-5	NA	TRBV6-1	TGTGCCAGCAGTGTGAGTAACAGGGAGGAGACCCAGTACTTC	CASSVSNREETQYF
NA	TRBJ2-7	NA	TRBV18	TGTGCCAGCTCACCACCGGGGAGGACAGGACACGAGCAGTACTTC	CASSPPGRTGHEQYF
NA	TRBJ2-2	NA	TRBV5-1	TGCGCCAGCAGCTTAATTACAACCATAACCGGGGAGCTGTTTTTT	CASSLITTITGELFF